The rows below give T cell receptor beta chains drawn from one sample of a study of T cells in Graves' hyperthyroidism and ophthalmopathy. TCRdb analysed the multiplex PCR reads with MiXCR anew, one entry per CDR3 protein. The table records hundreds of thousands of distinct CDR3 sequences, about a sixth of them present only once. Specimen: blood. These receptors all stem from a woman in her thirties or forties with Graves' ophthalmopathy. The CDR3 runs from the conserved cysteine through the conserved F or W. Each record gives: V gene, J gene, D gene, clone size, CDR3 protein, CDR3 DNA. The D gene is left open where the match is weak. Clone sizes are given selectively: once, few, many, or a class where the clone is expanded.

>TRBV10-3|TRBJ1-1|NA|many
CAISDPHQNTEAFF
TGTGCCATCAGTGACCCACATCAGAACACTGAAGCTTTCTTT
>TRBV7-9|TRBJ2-2|NA|few
CASSLRGVTGELFF
TGTGCCAGCAGCTTGAGGGGAGTAACCGGGGAGCTGTTTTTT
>TRBV5-1|TRBJ2-3|NA|NA
CASSLVGDRPDTQYF
TGCGCCAGCAGCTTGGTAGGGGACCGTCCAGATACGCAGTATTTT
>TRBV28|TRBJ1-5|TRBD1|NA
CASTRGTGRYQPQHF
TGTGCCAGCACCAGAGGGACAGGGCGTTATCAACCCCAGCATTTT
>TRBV6-1|TRBJ1-4|NA|many
CASRHSGNEKLFF
TGTGCCAGCAGACACAGCGGTAATGAAAAACTGTTTTTT
>TRBV6-2/TRBV6-3|TRBJ1-2|NA|few
CASRSDGYGYTF
TGTGCCAGCAGATCGGACGGCTATGGCTACACCTTC
>TRBV20-1|TRBJ2-7|TRBD1|few
CSVDRTSYEQYF
TGCAGTGTGGACAGGACCTCCTACGAGCAGTACTTC
>TRBV20-1|TRBJ1-1|TRBD1|NA
CSARGTGAANTEAFF
TGCAGTGCTAGAGGGACAGGGGCGGCGAACACTGAAGCTTTCTTT
>TRBV7-2|TRBJ2-1|NA|NA
CACSLQGRGFYNEQFF
TGTGCCTGCAGCCTGCAAGGGCGGGGATTCTACAATGAGCAGTTCTTC
>TRBV30|TRBJ2-2|TRBD1|NA
CAWSTGAGELFF
TGTGCCTGGAGTACAGGGGCCGGGGAGCTGTTTTTT
>TRBV11-1|TRBJ1-1|NA|many
CASSSRGGTEAFF
TGTGCCAGCAGCTCCAGGGGAGGTACTGAAGCTTTCTTT
>TRBV7-9|TRBJ2-5|TRBD2|NA
CASSLRTSGIEETQYF
TGTGCCAGCAGCTTGAGGACTAGCGGGATAGAAGAGACCCAGTACTTC
>TRBV11-2|TRBJ2-1|NA|many
CASSLNGGDNEQFF
TGTGCCAGCAGCTTAAACGGAGGGGACAATGAGCAGTTCTTC
>TRBV5-1|TRBJ1-2|TRBD1|few
CASSLSGTGFKLSAGYTF
TGCGCCAGCAGCTTAAGCGGGACAGGCTTTAAACTTTCCGCGGGCTACACCTTC
>TRBV3-1|TRBJ1-6|TRBD1|NA
CASSGGQTNSPLHF
TGTGCCAGCAGCGGGGGACAGACTAATTCACCCCTCCACTTT
>TRBV12-3/TRBV12-4|TRBJ2-7|TRBD2|many
CASSPAGTSAYEQYF
TGTGCCAGCAGTCCAGCCGGGACTAGCGCCTACGAGCAGTACTTC